The clone carrying this T cell receptor beta chain was seen ten or more times. Its antigen is unknown. The germline V and J ends were trimmed by 8 bases and 4 bases, with 14 bases remaining between them. The CDR3 sequence is 13 residues long. Germline V CDR1 and CDR2: SGHTA, FQGNSA. cDNA was made from about 480 ng RNA using alpha and beta constant primers. Using multiplexing indices, alpha and beta chain libraries were generated apart by chain-specific third strand synthesis. TCRdb used MiXCR to reprocess the 5' RACE reads, holding one entry per CDR3 protein. The sample lists approximately 8,000 distinct CDR3 sequences, approximately 11% occurring once. The data derive from a study of HIV-infected patients and healthy controls. The wider study: Viral load fell to undetectable in 11 of 16 patients by the second blood draw. Study outcomes and limitations: HIV-infected repertoires had significantly higher mean Gini indices than controls, possibly reflecting oligoclonality.

All unsorted peripheral T cells were captured because whole blood was used without fractionation. The rearrangement links TRBV7-2 to TRBJ1-1; the D is unclear. The input for sequencing was blood, taken before antiretroviral therapy. The receptor's source is an adult with HIV infection. The CDR3 loop reads CASSNHRVTEAFF. The CDR3 DNA follows: TGTGCCAGCTCCAACCACCGGGTCACTGAAGCTTTCTTT.